This T cell receptor (beta chain) was identified during a study of blood T cell repertoires in COVID-19. Study summary: COVID-19 samples, acute and convalescent, were from the United States, Italy and Spain. Sources were T cells, B-cell-depleted T cells, or PBMCs; the material itself was cDNA or gDNA.

The V segment lost 1 base and the J segment 1 base; nucleotides outside the gene matches: 4. Per the germline V gene, CDR1 is LGHDT and CDR2 is YNNKEL (reference sequence). This CDR3 spans 17 amino acids. In the original processing: The assay estimated nucleated cells by amplifying reference gene primers. Repertoires were generated with immunoSEQ multiplex PCR, while TCRdb's copy carries only in-frame clones and drops some. Clone size and the V and J calls come from that table; the DNA yielded D and trimming. The sample lists 250,000 or so clones, 70% to 90% occurring once. A single count supports this clone.

This TCR came from a woman aged 55 to 70 with COVID-19, enrolled during active disease. The material sequenced was peripheral blood. The chain carries TRBV3-1 (or the pseudogene TRBV3-2) and TRBJ2-3; 11 nucleotides line up with TRBD2. The CDR3 DNA follows: TGTGCCAGCAGCCAAGCACTAGCGGGAGCCCGCACAGATACGCAGTATTTT. Its translation is CASSQALAGARTDTQYF.